This T cell receptor beta chain originates from a study of cytomegalovirus exposure and HLA in healthy donors. General study points: For TCR beta chains, V- and J-gene trimming was later linked to a missense DCLRE1C variant. Investigators reported 150 to 200 TCR beta chains as tied to cytomegalovirus. Beyond CMV serostatus, there was no information to go on about immune exposure.

The PCR was carried out with 60 Vbeta primers and 13 Jbeta primers. The table came from immunoSEQ multiplex PCR; TCRdb's copy has only in-frame clones and leaves some out. The sample lists 140,000 to 150,000 clones, around two thirds seen once, with around 2% in the top ten. Remarks on this clone: Its target is unknown.

Healthy bone marrow donors supplied every sample. V dropped 0 bases and J dropped 4 bases, with 12 bases sitting between them. This CDR3 spans 16 amino acids. Per germline, CDR1 SSHAT and CDR2 FNYEAQ (reference sequence). The chain links TRBV7-7 to TRBJ2-2; D may be TRBD1 (5 bases). The clonotype originates from a male donor in good health and CMV-seronegative. Sequenced material: PBMCs. The CDR3 DNA reads as TGTGCCAGCAGCTTAGCGCAAGGGGCTGCCACCGGGGAGCTGTTTTTT. This translates into CASSLAQGAATGELFF.